The source of this TCR beta chain is a study of beta chain features in type 1 diabetes. V trimming: 6 bases; J trimming: 7 bases; junction bases outside the gene matches: 8. This CDR3 contains 14 residues. Per the germline V gene, CDR1 is MNHEY and CDR2 is SVGAGI. Expressed TCRB transcripts got sequenced, as all isolated RNA was reverse transcribed. Data came from immunoSEQ multiplex PCR; TCRdb stores just in-frame clones and leaves some out. The data contain around 650,000 clones, around an eighth of them singletons. General study points: Patients showed naive, central memory and Treg TCRB repertoires that appeared more similar than those of healthy donors. Cells that show high TCR expression could be over-represented by cDNA sequencing. Shorter TCRB CDR3s, moderately but significantly so, were found in Type 1 diabetes patients in all four CD4+ subsets.

Isolation of CD4+ naive, central memory, regulatory and stem cell-like memory cells was achieved by sorting via CD45RO/CCR7/CD25/CD127/CD95/CD27. The authors obtained over 98% purity in all sorted populations. This clone appeared a few times. Its cognate antigen is unknown. The sequencing sample was made of naive CD4+ T cells from blood. V gene TRBV6-5 combines with J gene TRBJ1-5, with TRBD1 matching 8 bases. This receptor was taken from a man aged 30 to 39 with type 1 diabetes. CDR3 bases: TGTGCCAGCAGCCCCGACAGGGGACGACAGCCCCAGCATTTT. The encoded protein is CASSPDRGRQPQHF.